The TCR beta chain described here comes from a study of multiple sclerosis patients with progressive multifocal leukoencephalopathy. Overall study findings and caveats: Most PML patients had lower entropy, suggesting less diverse TRB repertoires.

Remarks on this clone: Its antigen is not known.

Each PCR contained spiked synthetic TR CDR3 controls spanning every V-J pairing. Libraries were prepared by immunoSEQ multiplex PCR; TCRdb keeps only in-frame clonotypes and omits some of them. The sample has under 35,000 clones, 90% to 95% seen once. Losses at the gene ends were 7 bases for V and 1 base for J; bases not matched to a gene: 6. Per germline, CDR1 SGHTA and CDR2 FQGNSA. The CDR3 has 15 amino acids. Time point in this sample: before natalizumab initiation. Before the first natalizumab infusion, T0 blood samples were taken. This sequence was found in a young man with multiple sclerosis. This chain links TRBV7-2 with TRBJ2-2; 7 bases line up with TRBD1. The material sequenced was PBMCs. CDR3 in amino acids: CASKMDRRNTGELFF. CDR3 DNA sequence: TGTGCCAGCAAAATGGACAGGAGGAACACCGGGGAGCTGTTTTTT.